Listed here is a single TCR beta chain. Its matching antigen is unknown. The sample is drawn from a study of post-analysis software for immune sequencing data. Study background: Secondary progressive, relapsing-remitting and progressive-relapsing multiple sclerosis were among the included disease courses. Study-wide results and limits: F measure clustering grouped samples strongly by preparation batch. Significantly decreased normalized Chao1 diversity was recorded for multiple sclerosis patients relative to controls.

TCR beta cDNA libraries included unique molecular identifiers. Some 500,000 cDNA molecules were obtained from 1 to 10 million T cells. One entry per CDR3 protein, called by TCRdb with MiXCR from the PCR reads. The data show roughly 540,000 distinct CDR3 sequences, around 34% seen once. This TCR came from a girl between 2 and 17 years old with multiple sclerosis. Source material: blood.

The CDR3 DNA follows: TGTGCCAGCAGCCCCTCAGGAGGGGGCAAAGAGACCCAGTACTTC. Residues: CASSPSGGGKETQYF. The chain combines TRBV11-2 with TRBJ2-5, with D maybe TRBD1 (7 bases). Trimming cost V 5 bases and J 3 bases, with 16 bases left between them. CDR1 SGHAT and CDR2 FQNNGV come from the germline V gene. The CDR3 sequence is 15 residues long. Combining the CDR3 with reference TRBV11-2 and TRBJ2-5 gives the whole variable domain EAGVAQSPRYKIIEKRQSVAFWCNPISGHATLYWYQQILGQGPKLLIQFQNNGVVDDSQLPKDRFSAERLKGVDSTLKIQPAKLEDSAVYLCASSPSGGGKETQYFGPGTRLLVL.